Following are 26 T cell receptor beta chains from one sample sequenced in a study of cytomegalovirus exposure and HLA in healthy donors. Clones were sequenced by immunoSEQ multiplex PCR, and TCRdb holds only the in-frame ones, with some missing. The sample lists 95,000 to 150,000 clones; around 94% were seen once. The specimen sequenced was PBMCs. The source is a woman aged 18 to 35 in good health and CMV-seronegative.

V gene TRBV16 combines with J gene TRBJ2-1; D is perhaps TRBD2 (6 bases). Trimming shortened V by 8 bases and J by 2 bases, and 16 bases separated the two germline ends. Germline CDR1 is KGHSY and CDR2 is FQNENV. The CDR3 runs 15 residues. CDR3 in DNA: TGTGCCAGCGGAGCGGAGGGCGGGACCTACAATGAGCAGTTCTTC. It specifies CASGAEGGTYNEQFF.

This clone was counted only a few times. The chain's CDR3 is CASSSPEHEQYF. The CDR3 coding sequence is TGTGCCAGCAGTAGTCCGGAGCACGAGCAGTACTTC. The chain uses TRBV5-4 and TRBJ2-7; the D is unclear. This CDR3 spans 12 amino acids. V shed 5 bases and J shed 5 bases, with 11 bases lying between them. Germline assignment: CDR1 SGHNT and CDR2 YYREEE (reference sequence).

The chain carries TRBV7-9 and TRBJ1-2, with D hard to call. The CDR3 has 15 residues. Germline loops: CDR1 SEHNR, CDR2 FQNEAQ (reference sequence). Between the trimmed V and J ends, which lost 0 bases and 0 bases, there was a span of 8 bases. The CDR3 DNA follows: TGTGCCAGCAGCTTAGCCGGTCGAGCTAACTATGGCTACACCTTC. It specifies CASSLAGRANYGYTF.

Here the CDR3 reads CASSLTGAGTGELFF. CDR3 bases: TGTGCCAGCAGTCTGACAGGGGCCGGGACCGGGGAGCTGTTTTTT. The rearrangement joins TRBV28 to TRBJ2-2; the match to TRBD1 covers 8 bases. J gave up 5 bases and V 5 bases, and 7 bases lay outside the gene matches. This CDR3 region has 15 residues. Germline V lookup: CDR1 MDHEN, CDR2 SYDVKM.

J is TRBJ2-7 and V is TRBV9, with 8 bases aligning to TRBD2. Germline values: CDR1 SGDLS, CDR2 YYNGEE. The CDR3 runs 15 residues. V trimming: 2 bases; J trimming: 3 bases; junction bases outside the gene matches: 7. The CDR3, as DNA: TGTGCCAGCAGCGTTTCTAGCGGGCAGATCTACGAGCAGTACTTC. As protein: CASSVSSGQIYEQYF.

The CDR3 DNA follows: TGTGCCAGCAGCCAAGACAGGACAGACTCCTACAATGAGCAGTTCTTC. Translating gives CASSQDRTDSYNEQFF. This chain joins TRBV4-2 and TRBJ2-1; D might be TRBD1 (6 bases). The CDR3 totals 16 residues. Germline-derived CDR1 and CDR2 are LGHNA and YNFKEQ. The V end was cut by 0 bases, the J end by 0 bases, with 9 bases between.

V is TRBV27 and J is TRBJ2-7, with 8 bases that match TRBD2. The length of the CDR3 is 13 residues. Germline V gene sequence: CDR1 MNHEY, CDR2 SMNVEV (reference sequence). The V segment lost 8 bases and the J segment 2 bases; nucleotides outside the gene matches: 5. The CDR3: CASGAGEAYEQYF. The CDR3 DNA sequence: TGTGCCAGCGGAGCGGGAGAAGCCTACGAGCAGTACTTC.

V usage is TRBV5-6 and J usage is TRBJ2-7, with TRBD1 identical over 8 bases. In germline, CDR1 is SGHDT, CDR2 YYEEEE. The V segment lost 1 base and the J segment 2 bases; nucleotides outside the gene matches: 2. The CDR3 is 14 residues long. The CDR3 DNA is TGTGCCAGCAGCTTGACAGGGGGGACCTACGAGCAGTACTTC. Protein product: CASSLTGGTYEQYF.

This chain connects TRBV13 to TRBJ2-1; 10 bases agree with TRBD1. CDR1 is PRHDT, CDR2 FYEKMQ, per germline (reference sequence). V lost 5 bases to trimming and J lost 4 bases; unmatched junction nucleotides: 5. The CDR3 is 15 amino acids. This chain's CDR3 is CASSQGQGSYNEQFF. The CDR3 DNA reads TGTGCCAGCAGCCAGGGACAGGGGAGTTACAATGAGCAGTTCTTC.

The V call is TRBV7-9, the J call TRBJ1-3, with 11 bases fitting TRBD1. J gave up 0 bases and V 5 bases, and 9 bases lay outside the gene matches. CDR1 and CDR2 from the germline V gene are SEHNR and FQNEAQ (reference sequence). The length of the CDR3 is 18 residues. The CDR3 is CASSDLRDRGSSGNTIYF. As DNA, the CDR3 is TGTGCCAGCAGCGATCTCCGGGACAGGGGGAGCTCTGGAAACACCATATATTTT.

This clone was recorded a few times. The chain recombines TRBV18 with TRBJ1-1, with 7 bases fitting TRBD1. The junction had 11 bases not matched to a gene; V was cut back by 3 bases and J by 4 bases. The germline CDR1 and CDR2 sequences are KGHSH and LQKENI. CDR3 length equals 16 residues. CDR3 coding DNA: TGTGCCAGCTCACCCACCGGGCAGGGGGGAGGCACTGAAGCTTTCTTT. Its translation: CASSPTGQGGGTEAFF. The full variable domain, its missing parts supplied by reference TRBV18 and TRBJ1-1, is NAGVMQNPRHLVRRRGQEARLRCSPMKGHSHVYWYRQLPEEGLKFMVYLQKENIIDESGMPKERFSAEFPKEGPSILRIQQVVRGDSAAYFCASSPTGQGGGTEAFFGQGTRLTVV.

This sequence joins TRBV19 and TRBJ2-3; possible D gene TRBD2, 5 bases. Germline CDR1 reads LNHDA; CDR2 reads SQIVND (reference sequence). The V end lost 4 bases, the J end lost 6 bases, and 14 bases lay between the germline ends. The CDR3 contains 14 residues. CDR3 coding DNA: TGTGCCAGTAGTAGGTCTTCGGGGATGGATACGCAGTATTTT. This codes for CASSRSSGMDTQYF.

This clone came up once. The chain links TRBV7-3 to TRBJ2-3, with TRBD2 identical over 11 bases. V shed 4 bases and J 2 bases; nucleotides not matched to a gene: 2. The length of the CDR3 is 15 residues. Germline CDR1 SGHTA, CDR2 FQGTGA. The CDR3 here is CASSSSGRTTDTQYF. Written as DNA, the CDR3 is TGTGCCAGCAGCTCTAGCGGGAGGACCACAGATACGCAGTATTTT.

The V and J genes are TRBV19 and TRBJ1-1, with 12 bases that match TRBD1. CDR3 length equals 16 residues. V lost 5 bases, J lost 11 bases, and 15 bases stayed unmatched. Per the germline V gene, CDR1 is LNHDA and CDR2 is SQIVND (reference sequence). CDR3 in amino acids: CASSSVLGDRGPMAFF. The CDR3 nucleotides read TGTGCCAGTAGTTCCGTTTTAGGGGACAGGGGGCCAATGGCTTTCTTT.

The chain carries TRBV6-6 and TRBJ2-2, with TRBD1 matching over 9 bases. In germline, CDR1 is MNHNY, CDR2 SVGAGI (reference sequence). With V trimmed by 2 bases and J by 9 bases, 4 bases remained unmatched. The CDR3 extends over 14 amino acids. The CDR3 sequence is CASSYPGTGRELFF. The CDR3 region has the DNA TGTGCCAGCAGTTACCCTGGGACAGGGAGGGAGCTGTTTTTT.

V gene TRBV4-1 combines with J gene TRBJ1-5, with D possibly TRBD1 on 5 matching bases. Trimming removed 1 base at V and 1 base at J, with 14 bases between. The CDR3 consists of 17 residues. CDR1 MGHRA and CDR2 YSYEKL come from the germline V gene. CDR3 nucleotides: TGCGCCAGCAGCCAAGTTGAAGGGGTACGCAGCAATCAGCCCCAGCATTTT. It is translated as CASSQVEGVRSNQPQHF.

The chain links TRBV7-6 to TRBJ2-1, with TRBD2 matching 8 bases. CDR1 is SGHVS, CDR2 FNYEAQ, per germline. Germline trimming cut 0 bases from V and 7 bases from J; bases unmatched to any gene: 5. The CDR3 covers 15 residues. CDR3 sequence: CASSLAGGAWNEQFF. The CDR3 DNA reads as TGTGCCAGCAGCTTAGCCGGGGGGGCCTGGAATGAGCAGTTCTTC.

The V gene is TRBV28, the J gene TRBJ2-1; D is unclear. Germline V CDR1 and CDR2: MDHEN, SYDVKM. The CDR3 is 14 residues long. V dropped 5 bases and J dropped 0 bases, with 8 bases sitting between them. The CDR3, as DNA: TGTGCCAGCAGTCCCCTTAGCTCCTACAATGAGCAGTTCTTC. It codes for CASSPLSSYNEQFF.

V and J are TRBV27 and TRBJ2-1; perhaps TRBD2 as D (5 bases). V was cut by 5 bases and J by 8 bases, with 16 bases left in between. This CDR3 has 14 residues. The germline CDR1 and CDR2 sequences are MNHEY and SMNVEV (reference sequence). CDR3 bases: TGTGCCAGCAGTGACGGAGGCTGGGCCCATGAGCAGTTCTTC. This gives the protein CASSDGGWAHEQFF.

The rearrangement uses TRBV5-4 and TRBJ2-3; TRBD2 might be the D (5 bases). The germline V gene has CDR1 SGHNT and CDR2 YYREEE (reference sequence). This CDR3 comprises 14 residues. V was clipped by 0 bases and J by 4 bases, with 9 bases between them. CDR3 sequence (DNA): TGTGCCAGCAGCTTGGCGGGGTCGTCAGATACGCAGTATTTT. Amino acid sequence: CASSLAGSSDTQYF.

The CDR3: CAWSRSGPYNEQFF. As DNA, the CDR3 is TGTGCCTGGAGTCGCAGTGGTCCGTACAATGAGCAGTTCTTC. This chain joins TRBV30 and TRBJ2-1; no clear D. V was pared by 2 bases and J by 4 bases, with 12 bases between. The CDR3 covers 14 residues. The germline gives CDR1 GTSNPN, CDR2 SVGIG (reference sequence).

The rearrangement links TRBV5-4 to TRBJ1-3; maybe TRBD1 (6 bases). The germline V and J ends were trimmed by 4 bases and 2 bases, with 10 bases remaining between them. The germline gives CDR1 SGHNT, CDR2 YYREEE (reference sequence). The CDR3 sequence is 14 residues long. The CDR3 sequence is CASSIGGAGNTIYF. The CDR3 nucleotides read TGTGCCAGCAGCATAGGGGGAGCTGGAAACACCATATATTTT.

V usage is TRBV5-4 and J usage is TRBJ2-4; 13 bases line up with TRBD2. The CDR3 is 17 amino acids. Trimming cost V 0 bases and J 9 bases; bases outside gene matches: 9. Germline V gives CDR1 SGHNT, CDR2 YYREEE (reference sequence). As DNA, the CDR3 is TGTGCCAGCAGCTTGGGGATACTAGCGGGGGGGCTCGGCATTCAGTACTTC. This translates into CASSLGILAGGLGIQYF.

The chain links TRBV28 to TRBJ1-1; the match to TRBD1 covers 7 bases. This CDR3 comprises 14 residues. The trim removed 5 bases at V and 5 bases at J, leaving 8 bases unmatched. Per the germline V gene, CDR1 is MDHEN and CDR2 is SYDVKM. The CDR3 loop is CASSRQGIRTEAFF. As DNA, the CDR3 is TGTGCCAGCAGTCGACAGGGAATTCGGACTGAAGCTTTCTTT.

This chain links TRBV9 with TRBJ2-1, with TRBD1 matching 9 bases. V lost 0 bases and J lost 2; bases outside the gene matches: 6. Germline V gene sequence: CDR1 SGDLS, CDR2 YYNGEE. The CDR3 sequence is 17 residues long. The CDR3 DNA follows: TGTGCCAGCAGCGTAGGCGGTGGGACAGGGACCTACAATGAGCAGTTCTTC. This gives the protein CASSVGGGTGTYNEQFF.

This chain links TRBV27 with TRBJ1-5; D unresolved. Germline values: CDR1 MNHEY, CDR2 SMNVEV (reference sequence). The V end lost 3 bases, the J end lost 4 bases, and 13 bases lay between the germline ends. The CDR3 runs to 15 residues. The CDR3 DNA sequence: TGTGCCAGCAGTTTCGGACCTGGAGGAAATCAGCCCCAGCATTTT. Protein sequence: CASSFGPGGNQPQHF.